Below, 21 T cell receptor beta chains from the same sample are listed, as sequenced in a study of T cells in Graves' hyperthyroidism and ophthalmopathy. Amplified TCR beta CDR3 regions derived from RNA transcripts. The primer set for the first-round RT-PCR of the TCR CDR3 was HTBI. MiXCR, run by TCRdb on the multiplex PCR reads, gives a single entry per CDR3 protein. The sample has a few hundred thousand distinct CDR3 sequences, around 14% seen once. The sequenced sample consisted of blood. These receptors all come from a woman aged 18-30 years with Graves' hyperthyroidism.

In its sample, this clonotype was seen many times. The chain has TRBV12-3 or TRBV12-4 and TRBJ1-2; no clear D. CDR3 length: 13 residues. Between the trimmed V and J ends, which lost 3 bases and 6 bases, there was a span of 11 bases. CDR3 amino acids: CASSLYGANGYTF. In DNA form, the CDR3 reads TGTGCCAGCAGTTTGTACGGAGCGAATGGCTACACCTTC.

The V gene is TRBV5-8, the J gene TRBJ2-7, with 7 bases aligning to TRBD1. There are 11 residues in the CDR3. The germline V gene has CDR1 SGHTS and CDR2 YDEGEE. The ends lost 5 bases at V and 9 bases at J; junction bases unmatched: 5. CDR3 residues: CASREDRPQYF. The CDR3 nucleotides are TGTGCCAGCAGGGAGGACAGGCCGCAGTACTTC.

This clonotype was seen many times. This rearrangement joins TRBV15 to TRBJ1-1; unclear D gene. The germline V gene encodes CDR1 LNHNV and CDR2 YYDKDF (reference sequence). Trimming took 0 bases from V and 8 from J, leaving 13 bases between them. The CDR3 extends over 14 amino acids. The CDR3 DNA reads TGTGCCACCAGCAGAGATAGTGGCGTATCCGAAGCTTTCTTT. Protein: CATSRDSGVSEAFF.

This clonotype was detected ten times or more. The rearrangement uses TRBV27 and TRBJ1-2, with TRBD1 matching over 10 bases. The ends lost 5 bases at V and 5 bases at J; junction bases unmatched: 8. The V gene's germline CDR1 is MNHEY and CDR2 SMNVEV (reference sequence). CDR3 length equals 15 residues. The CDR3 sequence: CASSMTGGLGYGYTF. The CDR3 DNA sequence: TGTGCCAGCAGTATGACAGGGGGCTTGGGGTATGGCTACACCTTC.

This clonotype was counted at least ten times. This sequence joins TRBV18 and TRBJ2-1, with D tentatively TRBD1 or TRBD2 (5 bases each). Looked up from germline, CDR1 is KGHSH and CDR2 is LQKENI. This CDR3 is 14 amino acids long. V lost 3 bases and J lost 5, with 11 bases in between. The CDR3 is CASSPWDGNNEQFF. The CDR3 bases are TGTGCCAGCTCACCGTGGGACGGCAACAATGAGCAGTTCTTC.

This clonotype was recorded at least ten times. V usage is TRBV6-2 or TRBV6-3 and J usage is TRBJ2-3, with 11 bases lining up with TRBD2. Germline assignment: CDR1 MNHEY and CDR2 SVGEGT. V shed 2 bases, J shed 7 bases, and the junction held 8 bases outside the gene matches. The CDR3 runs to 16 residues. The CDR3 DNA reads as TGTGCCAGCAGTTACCTTACTAGCGGGGGAGGGTATACGCAGTATTTT. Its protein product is CASSYLTSGGGYTQYF.

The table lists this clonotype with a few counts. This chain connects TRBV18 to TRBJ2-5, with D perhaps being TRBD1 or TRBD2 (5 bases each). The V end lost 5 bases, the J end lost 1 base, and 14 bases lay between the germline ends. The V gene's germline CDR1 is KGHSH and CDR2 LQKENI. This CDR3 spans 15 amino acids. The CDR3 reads CASSMSLRGQETQYF. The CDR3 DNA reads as TGTGCCAGCTCAATGTCCCTGAGGGGCCAAGAGACCCAGTACTTC.

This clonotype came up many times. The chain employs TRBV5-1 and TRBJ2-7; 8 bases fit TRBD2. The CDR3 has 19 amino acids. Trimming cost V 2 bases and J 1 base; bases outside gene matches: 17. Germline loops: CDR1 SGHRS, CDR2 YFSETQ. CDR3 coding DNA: TGCGCCAGCAGCTTACCAGCCGGGACTAGAGATTTTTGGTCCTACGAGCAGTACTTC. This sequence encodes CASSLPAGTRDFWSYEQYF.

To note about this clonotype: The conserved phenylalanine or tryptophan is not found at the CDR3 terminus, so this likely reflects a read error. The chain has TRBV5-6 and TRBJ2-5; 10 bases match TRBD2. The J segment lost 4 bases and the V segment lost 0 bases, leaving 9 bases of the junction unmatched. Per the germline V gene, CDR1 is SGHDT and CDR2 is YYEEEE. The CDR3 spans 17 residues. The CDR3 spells CASSLGPSGGGRETQYL. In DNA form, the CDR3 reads TGTGCCAGCAGCTTGGGCCCCAGCGGGGGGGGTCGAGAGACCCAGTACCTC.

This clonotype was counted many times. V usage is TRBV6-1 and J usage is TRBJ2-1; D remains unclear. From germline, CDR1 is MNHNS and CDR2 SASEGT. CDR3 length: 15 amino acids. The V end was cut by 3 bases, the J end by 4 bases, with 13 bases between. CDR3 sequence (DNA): TGTGCCAGCAGTGACCTATTAGACGTGTACAATGAGCAGTTCTTC. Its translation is CASSDLLDVYNEQFF.

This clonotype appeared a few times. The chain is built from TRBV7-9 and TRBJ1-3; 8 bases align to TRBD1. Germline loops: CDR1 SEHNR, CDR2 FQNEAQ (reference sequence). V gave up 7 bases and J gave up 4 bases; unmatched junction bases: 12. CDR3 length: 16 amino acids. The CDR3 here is CASNKPGQVAGNTIYF. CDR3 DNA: TGTGCCAGCAATAAGCCGGGACAGGTTGCGGGAAACACCATATATTTT.

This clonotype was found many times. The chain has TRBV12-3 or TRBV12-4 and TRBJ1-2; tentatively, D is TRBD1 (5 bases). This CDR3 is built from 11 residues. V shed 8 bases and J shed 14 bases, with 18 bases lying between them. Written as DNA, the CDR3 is TGTGCCAGCCGTCTCGGGAAGGGGCAGACCTTC. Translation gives CASRLGKGQTF.

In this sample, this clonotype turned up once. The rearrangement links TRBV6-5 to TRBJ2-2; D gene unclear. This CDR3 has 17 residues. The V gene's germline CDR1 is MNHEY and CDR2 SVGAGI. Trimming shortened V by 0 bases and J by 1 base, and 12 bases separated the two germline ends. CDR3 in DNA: TGTGCCAGCAGTTACTCGAAGGCACGAAGGAACACCGGGGAGCTGTTTTTT. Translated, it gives CASSYSKARRNTGELFF.

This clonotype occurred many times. The DNA of the CDR3 is TGTGCCAGCATCTCGGCCGGACTAGATGGATACGAGCAGTACTTC. Translation: CASISAGLDGYEQYF. The V gene is TRBV6-1, the J gene TRBJ2-7; 7 positions match TRBD2. The germline V gene has CDR1 MNHNS and CDR2 SASEGT. With V trimmed by 7 bases and J by 4 bases, 13 bases remained unmatched. CDR3 length: 15 amino acids.

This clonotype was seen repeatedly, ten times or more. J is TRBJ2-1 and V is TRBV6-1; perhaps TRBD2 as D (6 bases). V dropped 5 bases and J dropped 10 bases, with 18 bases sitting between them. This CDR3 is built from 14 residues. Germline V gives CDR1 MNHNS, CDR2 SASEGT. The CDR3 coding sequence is TGTGCCAGCAGTTTCCCAGCGTCGGCGGGGGAGCAGTTCTTC. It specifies CASSFPASAGEQFF.

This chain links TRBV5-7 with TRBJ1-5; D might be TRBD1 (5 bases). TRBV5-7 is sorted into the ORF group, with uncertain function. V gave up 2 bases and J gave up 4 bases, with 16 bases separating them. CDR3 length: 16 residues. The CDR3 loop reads CASSLCDSGINQPQHF. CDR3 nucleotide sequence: TGTGCCAGCAGCTTATGTGACAGTGGCATTAATCAGCCCCAGCATTTT.

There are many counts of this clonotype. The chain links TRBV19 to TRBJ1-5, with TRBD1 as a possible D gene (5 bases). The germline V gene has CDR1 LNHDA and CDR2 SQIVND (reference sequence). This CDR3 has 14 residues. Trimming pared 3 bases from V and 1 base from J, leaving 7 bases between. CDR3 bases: TGTGCCAGTAGTATTGGGGCAAGCAATCAGCCCCAGCATTTT. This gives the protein CASSIGASNQPQHF.

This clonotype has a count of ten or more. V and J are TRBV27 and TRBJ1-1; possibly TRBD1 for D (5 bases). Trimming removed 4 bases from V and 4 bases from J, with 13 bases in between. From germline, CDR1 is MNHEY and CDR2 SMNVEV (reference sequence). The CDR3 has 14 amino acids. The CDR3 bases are TGTGCCAGCAGTTCAAAGGGGTTTGCCACTGAAGCTTTCTTT. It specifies CASSSKGFATEAFF.

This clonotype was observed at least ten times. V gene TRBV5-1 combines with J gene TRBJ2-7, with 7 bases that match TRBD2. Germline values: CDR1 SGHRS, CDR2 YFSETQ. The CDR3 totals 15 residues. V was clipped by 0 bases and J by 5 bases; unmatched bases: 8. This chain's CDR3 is CASSLAGLAVHEQYF. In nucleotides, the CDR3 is TGCGCCAGCAGCTTGGCCGGGCTAGCGGTACACGAGCAGTACTTC.

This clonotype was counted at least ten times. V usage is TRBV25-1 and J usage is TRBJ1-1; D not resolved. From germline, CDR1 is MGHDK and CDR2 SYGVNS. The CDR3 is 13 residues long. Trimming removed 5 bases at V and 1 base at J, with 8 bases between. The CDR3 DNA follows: TGTGCCAGCAGTAAGCCAGAGAACACTGAAGCTTTCTTT. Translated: CASSKPENTEAFF.

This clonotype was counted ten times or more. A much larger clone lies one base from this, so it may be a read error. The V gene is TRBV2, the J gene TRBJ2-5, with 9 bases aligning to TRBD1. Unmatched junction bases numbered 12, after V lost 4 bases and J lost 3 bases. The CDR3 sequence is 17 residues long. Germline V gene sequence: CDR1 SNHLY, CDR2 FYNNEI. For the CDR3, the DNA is TGTGCCAGCAGTGGGGACAGGGCAGCGGGGAGAGAAGAGACCCAGTACTTC. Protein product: CASSGDRAAGREETQYF.